The clone carrying this T cell receptor beta chain appeared once. The sample originates from a study of T cells in tumors after PD-1 blockade. The CDR3 totals 16 residues. J was trimmed by 0 bases and V by 2 bases; bases with no gene match: 6. CDR1 is MGHRA and CDR2 is YSYEKL in the germline V gene. Some clones are missing from TCRdb's copy, which holds only in-frame ones; the method was immunoSEQ multiplex PCR. The sample holds roughly 48,000 clones, over 75% seen once. The source of this sequence is a human donor with basal cell carcinoma. Sample: PBMCs, taken before anti-PD-1 treatment. The chain couples TRBV4-1 to TRBJ1-2; 7 bases align to TRBD1. The CDR3 DNA sequence: TGCGCCAGCAGCCAAATTGGACAGGTTACTAACTATGGCTACACCTTC. Translation: CASSQIGQVTNYGYTF.